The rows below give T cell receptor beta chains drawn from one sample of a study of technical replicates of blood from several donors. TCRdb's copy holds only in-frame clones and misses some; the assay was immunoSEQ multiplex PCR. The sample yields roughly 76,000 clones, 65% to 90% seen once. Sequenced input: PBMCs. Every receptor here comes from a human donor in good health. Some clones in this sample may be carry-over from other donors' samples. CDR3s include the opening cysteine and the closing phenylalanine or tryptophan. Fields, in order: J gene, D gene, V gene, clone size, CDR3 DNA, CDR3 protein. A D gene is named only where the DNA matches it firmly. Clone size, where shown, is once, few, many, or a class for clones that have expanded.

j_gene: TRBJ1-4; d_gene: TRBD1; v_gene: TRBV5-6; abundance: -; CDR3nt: TGTGCCAGCAGCTTGACAGGGGGGCTAAAGGAAAAACTGTTTTTT; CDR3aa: CASSLTGGLKEKLFF
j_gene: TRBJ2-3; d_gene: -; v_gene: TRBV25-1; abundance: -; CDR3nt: TGTGCCAGCAGTGATAGTACGTACACAGATACGCAGTATTTT; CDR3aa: CASSDSTYTDTQYF
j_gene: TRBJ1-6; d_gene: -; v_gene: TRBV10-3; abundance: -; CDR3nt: TGTGCCATCAGTGAGAGACAGGCCTATGAGTCACCCCTCCACTTT; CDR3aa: CAISERQAYESPLHF
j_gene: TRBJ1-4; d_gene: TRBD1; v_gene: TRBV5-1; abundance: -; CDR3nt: TGCGCCAGCAGCTCGGGACAGCCAACTAATGAAAAACTGTTTTTT; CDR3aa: CASSSGQPTNEKLFF
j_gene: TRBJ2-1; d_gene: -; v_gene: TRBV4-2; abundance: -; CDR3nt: TGTGCCAGCAGCCGAGCTAGCACGAGCTCCTACAATGAGCAGTTCTTC; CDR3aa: CASSRASTSSYNEQFF
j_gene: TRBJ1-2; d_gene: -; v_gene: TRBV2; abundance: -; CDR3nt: TGTGCCAGCAGTACAGGAATCGGTGGCTACACCTTC; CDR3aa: CASSTGIGGYTF
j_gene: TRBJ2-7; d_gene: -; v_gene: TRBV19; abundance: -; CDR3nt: TGTGCCAGTAGGCCGAGGGTGGGAGGAGCCTACGAGCAGTACTTC; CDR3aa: CASRPRVGGAYEQYF
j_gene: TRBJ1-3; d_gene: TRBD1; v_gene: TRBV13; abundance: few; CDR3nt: TGTGCCAGCATCGAGAAGGGGGCCTCTGGAAACACCATATATTTT; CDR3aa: CASIEKGASGNTIYF
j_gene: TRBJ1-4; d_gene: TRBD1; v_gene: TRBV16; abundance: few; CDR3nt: TGTGCCAGCAGCCAAGGACAGGGGGCCGTAGGTGAAAAACTGTTTTTT; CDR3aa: CASSQGQGAVGEKLFF
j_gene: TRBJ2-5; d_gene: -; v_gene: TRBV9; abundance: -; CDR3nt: TGTGCCAGCAGCGTCAGAGGGTTAGAGAAAGGAGAGACCCAGTACTTC; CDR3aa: CASSVRGLEKGETQYF
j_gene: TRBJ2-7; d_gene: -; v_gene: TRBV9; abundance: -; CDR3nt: TGTGCCAGCAGCCCTCAGAGTCGAGGGAAAGGGAAGCAGTACTTC; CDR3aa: CASSPQSRGKGKQYF
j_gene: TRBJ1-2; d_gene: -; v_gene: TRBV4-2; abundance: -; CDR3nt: TGTGCCAGCAGCCAAGATGATCCAGGGCATGGCTACACCTTC; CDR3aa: CASSQDDPGHGYTF
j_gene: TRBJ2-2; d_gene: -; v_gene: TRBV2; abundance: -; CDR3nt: TGTGCCAGCATGGAAAAGGAGCACACCGGGGAGCTGTTTTTT; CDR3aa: CASMEKEHTGELFF
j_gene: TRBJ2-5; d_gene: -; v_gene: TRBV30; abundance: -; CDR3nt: TGTGCCTGGAGTGTAGGGGCAGCCCAAGAGACCCAGTACTTC; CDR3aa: CAWSVGAAQETQYF
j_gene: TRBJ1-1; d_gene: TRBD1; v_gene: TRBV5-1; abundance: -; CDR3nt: TGCGCCAGCAGCTCCCGATACAGGGGCGACTACACTGAAGCTTTCTTT; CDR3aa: CASSSRYRGDYTEAFF
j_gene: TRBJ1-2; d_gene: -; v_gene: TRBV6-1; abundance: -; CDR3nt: TGTGCCAGCAGTGAAGGTTCAGGGTTGAAGGGCTACACCTTC; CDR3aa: CASSEGSGLKGYTF
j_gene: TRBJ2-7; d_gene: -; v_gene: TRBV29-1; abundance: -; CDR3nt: TGCAGCGCCTTGGACACTTACGAGCAGTACTTC; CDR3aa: CSALDTYEQYF
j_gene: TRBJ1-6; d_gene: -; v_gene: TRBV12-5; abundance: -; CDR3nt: TGTGCTAGTGGGGCAGGGGTGAGAAATTCACCCCTCCACTTT; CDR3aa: CASGAGVRNSPLHF
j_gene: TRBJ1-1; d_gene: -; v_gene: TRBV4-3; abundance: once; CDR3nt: TGCGCCAGCAGCCAAGATAGAGGACAGCTAAACACTGAAGCTTTCTTT; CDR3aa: CASSQDRGQLNTEAFF
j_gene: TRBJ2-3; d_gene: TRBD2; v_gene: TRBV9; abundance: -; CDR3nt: TGTGCCAGCAGCGTAGTCGGGACTAGCGGGACAGATACGCAGTATTTT; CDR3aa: CASSVVGTSGTDTQYF
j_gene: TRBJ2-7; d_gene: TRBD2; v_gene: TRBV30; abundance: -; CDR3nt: TGTGCCTGGAGTCGGGGAGGGAGCGAGCAGTACTTC; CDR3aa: CAWSRGGSEQYF
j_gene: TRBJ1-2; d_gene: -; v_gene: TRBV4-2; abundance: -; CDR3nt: TGTGCCAGCAGCCAAGATCCCGTGCCTCGGCTGGGGGCGGACTATGGCTACACCTTC; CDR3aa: CASSQDPVPRLGADYGYTF
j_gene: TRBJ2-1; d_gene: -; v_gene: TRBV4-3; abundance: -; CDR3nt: TGCGCCAGCAGCCAAGATGGGCTAGCGATCAATGAGCAGTTCTTC; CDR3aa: CASSQDGLAINEQFF
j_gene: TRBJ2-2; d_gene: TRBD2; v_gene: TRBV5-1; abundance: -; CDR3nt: TGCGCCAGCAGCTTGGCAGTCCTAGCGGGACCCGGGGAGCTGTTTTTT; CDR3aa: CASSLAVLAGPGELFF
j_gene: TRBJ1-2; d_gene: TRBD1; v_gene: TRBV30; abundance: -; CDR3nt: TGTGCCTGGAGTGGAGGGACAGGGGACGGCGGCTACACCTTC; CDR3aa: CAWSGGTGDGGYTF
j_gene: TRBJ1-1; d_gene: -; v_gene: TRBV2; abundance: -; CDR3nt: TGTGCCAGCAGTTTGCAGGCTCTGAACACTGAAGCTTTCTTT; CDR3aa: CASSLQALNTEAFF
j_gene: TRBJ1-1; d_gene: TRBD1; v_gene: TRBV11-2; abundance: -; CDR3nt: TGTGCCAGCAGCTCGGACAGGGTGAAAGCTTTCTTT; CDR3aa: CASSSDRVKAFF
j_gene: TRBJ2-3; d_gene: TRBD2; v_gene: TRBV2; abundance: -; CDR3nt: TGTGCCAGCAAATCTAGCGGGATGGTCACAGATACGCAGTATTTT; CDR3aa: CASKSSGMVTDTQYF
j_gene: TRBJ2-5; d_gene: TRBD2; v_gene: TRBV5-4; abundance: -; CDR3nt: TGTGCCAGCAGCTCGGGACTAGAGAAAGAGACCCAGTACTTC; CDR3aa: CASSSGLEKETQYF
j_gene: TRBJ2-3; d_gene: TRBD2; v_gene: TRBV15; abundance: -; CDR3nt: TGTGCCACCAGCAGAGGGTTGCTAGCGGGCCCAGATACGCAGTATTTT; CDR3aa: CATSRGLLAGPDTQYF
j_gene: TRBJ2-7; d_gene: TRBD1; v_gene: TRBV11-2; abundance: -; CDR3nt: TGTGCCAGCAGCCTGGACAGGAGCTCCTACGAGCAGTACTTC; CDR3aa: CASSLDRSSYEQYF
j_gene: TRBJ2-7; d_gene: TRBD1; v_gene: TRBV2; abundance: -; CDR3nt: TGTGCCAGCAGTGATCTGACAGGGGACTCCTACGAGCAGTACTTC; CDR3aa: CASSDLTGDSYEQYF
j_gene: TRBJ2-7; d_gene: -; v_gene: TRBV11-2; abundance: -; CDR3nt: TGTGCCAGCAGCTTAGATGGAGGGTACGAGCAGTACTTC; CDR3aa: CASSLDGGYEQYF
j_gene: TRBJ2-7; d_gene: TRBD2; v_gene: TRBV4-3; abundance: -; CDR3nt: TGCGCCAGCAGCCAAGGGGTAGCGGGAACCTACGAGCAGTACTTC; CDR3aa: CASSQGVAGTYEQYF
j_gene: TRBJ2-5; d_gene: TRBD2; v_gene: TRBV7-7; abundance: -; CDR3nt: TGTGCCAGCAGCTCTCTAGCGGGGGGGCCTTGGGAGACCCAGTACTTC; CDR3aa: CASSSLAGGPWETQYF
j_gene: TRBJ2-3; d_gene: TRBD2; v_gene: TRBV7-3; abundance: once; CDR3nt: TGTGCCAGCAGCCGGGGGGAGCCCACAGATACGCAGTATTTT; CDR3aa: CASSRGEPTDTQYF
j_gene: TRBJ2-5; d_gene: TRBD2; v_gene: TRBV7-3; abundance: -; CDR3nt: TGTGCCAGCAGCTTAAGGGCGGGGGGGCCTGAGACCCAGTACTTC; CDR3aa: CASSLRAGGPETQYF
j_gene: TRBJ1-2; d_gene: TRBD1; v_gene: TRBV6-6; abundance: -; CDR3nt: TGTGCCAGCAGTTACTCGGACAGGGAATGGCACTATGGCTACACCTTC; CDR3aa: CASSYSDREWHYGYTF
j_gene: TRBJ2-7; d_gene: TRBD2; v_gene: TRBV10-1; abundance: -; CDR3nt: TGCGCCAGCAGCCCAAAGCGGGGGAGCTCCTACGAGCAGTACTTC; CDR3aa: CASSPKRGSSYEQYF
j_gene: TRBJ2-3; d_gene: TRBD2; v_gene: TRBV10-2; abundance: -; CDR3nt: TGCGCCAGCCGCCCGACTAGCGGGGGTACAGATACGCAGTATTTT; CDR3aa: CASRPTSGGTDTQYF
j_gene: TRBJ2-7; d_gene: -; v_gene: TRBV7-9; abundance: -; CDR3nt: TGTGCCAGCAGCCCTTCCGGGAACTACGAGCAGTACTTC; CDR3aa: CASSPSGNYEQYF
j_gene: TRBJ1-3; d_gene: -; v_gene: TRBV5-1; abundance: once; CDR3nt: TGCGCCAGCAGCTTAGGAGGGAGCTCTGGAAACGCCATATATTTT; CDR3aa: CASSLGGSSGNAIYF
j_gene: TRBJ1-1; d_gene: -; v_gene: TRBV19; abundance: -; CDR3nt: TGTGCCAGTAAAGGACAAATTAACACTGAAGCTTTCTTT; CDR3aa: CASKGQINTEAFF
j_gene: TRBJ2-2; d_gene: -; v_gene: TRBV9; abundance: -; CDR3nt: TGTGCCAGCAGCGTGACAACAGGGCTTCCTGGGGAGCTGTTTTTT; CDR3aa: CASSVTTGLPGELFF
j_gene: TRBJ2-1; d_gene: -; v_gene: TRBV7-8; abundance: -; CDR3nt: TGTGCCAGCAGCTTAGCCGTTCTCAATGAGCAGTTCTTC; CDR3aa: CASSLAVLNEQFF
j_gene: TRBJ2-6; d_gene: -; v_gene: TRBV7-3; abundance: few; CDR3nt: TGTGCCAGCAGCTTAGGCCCCGGGGCTGGGGCCAACGTCCTGACTTTC; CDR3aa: CASSLGPGAGANVLTF
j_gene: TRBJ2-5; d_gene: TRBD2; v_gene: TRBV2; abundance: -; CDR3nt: TGTGCCAGCAGAGACCTAGCGGGGGAAGGGGAGACCCAGTACTTC; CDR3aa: CASRDLAGEGETQYF
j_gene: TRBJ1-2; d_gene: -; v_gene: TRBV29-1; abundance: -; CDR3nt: TGCAGCAGTCAGGAGGGGCCCGGCTACACCTTC; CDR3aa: CSSQEGPGYTF
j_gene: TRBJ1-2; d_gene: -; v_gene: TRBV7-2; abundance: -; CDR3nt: TGTGCCAGCAGCTTAGCCAGGGGAGCGGGCTACACCTTC; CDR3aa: CASSLARGAGYTF
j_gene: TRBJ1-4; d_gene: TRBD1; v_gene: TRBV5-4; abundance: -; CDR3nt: TGTGCCAGCAGCCTCCCGGGACAGGGGGCAAAACTGTTTTTT; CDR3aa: CASSLPGQGAKLFF
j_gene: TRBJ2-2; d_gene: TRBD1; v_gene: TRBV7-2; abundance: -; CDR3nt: TGTGCCAGCAGAGCCGGGACAGGGGAAATCGGGGAGCTGTTTTTT; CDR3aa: CASRAGTGEIGELFF
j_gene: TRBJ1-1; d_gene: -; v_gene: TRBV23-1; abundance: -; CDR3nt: TGCGCCAGCAGTCAATCCCCCCGACAGACTGAAGCTTTCTTT; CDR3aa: CASSQSPRQTEAFF
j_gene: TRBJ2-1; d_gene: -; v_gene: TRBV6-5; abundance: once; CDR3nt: TGTGCCAGCAGTCCGGACAGAATCTCCTACAATGAGCAGTTCTTC; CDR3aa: CASSPDRISYNEQFF
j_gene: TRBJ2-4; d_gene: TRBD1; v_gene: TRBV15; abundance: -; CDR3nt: TGTGCCACCAGCAGAGAGACGGCGGAGGACAGGGGGTTGTTAGCCAAAAACATTCAGTACTTC; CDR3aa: CATSRETAEDRGLLAKNIQYF
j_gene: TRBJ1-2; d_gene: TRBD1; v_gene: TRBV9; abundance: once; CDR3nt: TGTGCCAGCAGCGTGGAGACAGGGGTTCGTGGCTACACCTTC; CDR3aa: CASSVETGVRGYTF